The TCR beta chain under discussion was sequenced for a study of T cells in Graves' hyperthyroidism and ophthalmopathy. General study findings and limits: Ophthalmopathy was predicted by the model a median of approximately 6 months ahead of onset.

RNA transcripts were the template for amplifying TCR beta CDR3 regions. With the HTBI primer set, the TCR CDR3 went through a first round of RT-PCR. One entry per CDR3 protein, called by TCRdb with MiXCR from the multiplex PCR reads. The data show about 59,000 distinct CDR3 sequences, with around 53% seen just once and approximately 3.6% held by the top ten. This clonotype is labeled as medium-sized. The antigen remains unidentified. A Clinical Activity Score of at least 3, a NOSPECS grade of at least 4 and a duration under 3 months were recorded in the ophthalmopathy patients. Clinical symptoms, serum thyroxine, TRAb, thyroid ultrasound and orbital computed tomography informed diagnoses. It was 8 to 10 ml of fresh peripheral blood that supplied the PBMCs. V lost 6 bases, J lost 4 bases, and 3 bases lay in between. This CDR3 is 10 amino acids long. CDR1 is SQVTM and CDR2 is ANQGSEA in the germline V gene.

The origin of this receptor is a woman aged 55-70 years with Graves' ophthalmopathy. The sequencing input was blood. The chain employs TRBV29-1 and TRBJ2-2, with D unclear. The CDR3 spells CSVLTGELFF. The CDR3, as DNA: TGCAGCGTCCTCACCGGGGAGCTGTTTTTT.